Below, 18 T cell receptor beta chains from the same sample are listed, as sequenced in a study of blood T cell repertoires in COVID-19. Libraries were prepared by immunoSEQ multiplex PCR; TCRdb keeps only in-frame clonotypes and omits some of them. The table records a few hundred thousand clones, approximately 87% of them present only once. Sequencing was carried out using PBMCs or T cells enriched from blood (not recorded which). The origin of the receptors is a woman between 50 and 59 years old who had recovered from COVID-19.

The chain recombines TRBV5-1 with TRBJ1-2; D is undetermined. Looked up from germline, CDR1 is SGHRS and CDR2 is YFSETQ. The ends were cut back, 1 base at V and 6 bases at J, with 16 bases in the middle. The CDR3 consists of 15 residues. The chain's CDR3 is CASSLSPPSSNGYTF. The CDR3 DNA reads TGCGCCAGCAGCTTGTCGCCACCGTCATCTAATGGCTACACCTTC.

The chain couples TRBV19 to TRBJ2-7; D perhaps matches TRBD1 (6 bases). The CDR3 totals 15 residues. CDR1 is LNHDA, CDR2 SQIVND, per germline (reference sequence). Between the trimmed V and J ends, which lost 3 bases and 3 bases, there was a span of 15 bases. The CDR3 bases are TGTGCCAGTAGTATGAGCGGACAGCCGTACTACGAGCAGTACTTC. This encodes CASSMSGQPYYEQYF. The complete variable domain, with remaining parts taken from reference TRBV19 and TRBJ2-7, reads DGGITQSPKYLFRKEGQNVTLSCEQNLNHDAMYWYRQDPGQGLRLIYYSQIVNDFQKGDIAEGYSVSREKKESFPLTVTSAQKNPTAFYLCASSMSGQPYYEQYFGPGTRLTVT.

This clone was found a few times. V gene TRBV28 combines with J gene TRBJ1-1, with 9 positions matching TRBD1. The CDR3 has 16 amino acids. J lost 1 base, V lost 6 bases, and 9 bases had no gene match. Per germline, CDR1 MDHEN and CDR2 SYDVKM. CDR3: CASRIGTGTGNTEAFF. The CDR3 region has the DNA TGTGCCAGCAGAATAGGGACAGGGACCGGGAACACTGAAGCTTTCTTT.

The rearrangement uses TRBV7-9 and TRBJ1-2, with 9 bases matching TRBD1. This CDR3 comprises 15 residues. Germline V gene lookup returns CDR1 SEHNR and CDR2 FQNEAQ (reference sequence). Germline trimming cut 1 base from V and 7 bases from J; bases unmatched to any gene: 7. CDR3 loop: CASSLVGQGVGGYTF. Here the CDR3 DNA reads TGTGCCAGCAGCTTAGTGGGACAGGGCGTGGGTGGCTACACCTTC. Full variable domain (missing parts from reference TRBV7-9 and TRBJ1-2): DTGVSQNPRHKITKRGQNVTFRCDPISEHNRLYWYRQTLGQGPEFLTYFQNEAQLEKSRLLSDRFSAERPKGSFSTLEIQRTEQGDSAMYLCASSLVGQGVGGYTFGSGTRLTVV.

The genes are TRBV19 and TRBJ1-4, with 9 bases lining up with TRBD1. This CDR3 spans 18 amino acids. In germline, CDR1 is LNHDA, CDR2 SQIVND (reference sequence). V lost 3 bases, J lost 0 bases, and 8 bases stayed unmatched. As DNA, the CDR3 is TGTGCCAGTAGTATTCCGGGACAGGGAGCGGCAACTAATGAAAAACTGTTTTTT. Translation: CASSIPGQGAATNEKLFF. Based on the CDR3 plus reference TRBV19 and TRBJ1-4, the full variable domain is DGGITQSPKYLFRKEGQNVTLSCEQNLNHDAMYWYRQDPGQGLRLIYYSQIVNDFQKGDIAEGYSVSREKKESFPLTVTSAQKNPTAFYLCASSIPGQGAATNEKLFFGSGTQLSVL.

As concerns this clone: At the DNA level, this CDR3 is encoded by other sequences in the same sample as well. V gene TRBV19 combines with J gene TRBJ1-1; 7 bases map to TRBD1. Germline V gene lookup returns CDR1 LNHDA and CDR2 SQIVND (reference sequence). The J segment lost 3 bases and the V segment lost 3 bases, leaving 1 base of the junction unmatched. CDR3 length: 13 residues. The CDR3 sequence: CASSIDRDTEAFF. The CDR3 DNA reads as TGTGCCAGTAGTATCGACAGGGACACTGAAGCTTTCTTT.

This clone was seen just once. The chain uses TRBV7-2 and TRBJ2-3; no firm D call. V was shortened by 4 bases and J by 6 bases, with 14 bases between the two germline ends. In germline, CDR1 is SGHTA, CDR2 FQGNSA. CDR3 size: 14 residues. This chain's CDR3 is CASSSGAPVDTQYF. In DNA form, the CDR3 reads TGTGCCAGCAGCTCCGGAGCCCCCGTGGATACGCAGTATTTT.

The CDR3 protein is CAISEGGGTGELFF. CDR3 nucleotides: TGTGCCATCAGTGAAGGGGGCGGCACCGGGGAGCTGTTTTTT. The chain combines TRBV10-3 with TRBJ2-2; 7 positions agree with TRBD1. V shed 3 bases and J 4 bases; nucleotides not matched to a gene: 2. Looked up from germline, CDR1 is ENHRY and CDR2 is SYGVKD. This CDR3 spans 14 amino acids.

With respect to this clone: One end of the junction varies from germline; a read error may be responsible. The rearrangement uses TRBV7-7 and TRBJ2-2; D might be TRBD1 (6 bases). The germline V gene has CDR1 SSHAT and CDR2 FNYEAQ (reference sequence). The CDR3 has 16 amino acids. The CDR3 DNA is TGTGCTAGCAGCCGAATAGGACAGATCAACACCGGGGAGCTGTTTTTT. This encodes CASSRIGQINTGELFF. Full variable domain (outside the CDR3, taken from reference TRBV7-7 and TRBJ2-2): GAGVSQSPRYKVTKRGQDVTLRCDPISSHATLYWYQQALGQGPEFLTYFNYEAQPDKSGLPSDRFSAERPEGSISTLTIQRTEQRDSAMYRCASSRIGQINTGELFFGEGSRLTVL.

The V and J genes are TRBV27 and TRBJ1-5, with TRBD1 matching 7 bases. The V and J ends lost 2 bases and 0 bases, in that order; junction bases with no gene match: 4. Germline-derived CDR1 and CDR2 are MNHEY and SMNVEV (reference sequence). This CDR3 has 16 amino acids. CDR3 protein: CASSLHTGVSNQPQHF. The CDR3 DNA reads as TGTGCCAGCAGTTTACACACAGGGGTTAGCAATCAGCCCCAGCATTTT.

V and J are TRBV11-2 and TRBJ1-1, with D unresolved. In germline, CDR1 is SGHAT, CDR2 FQNNGV. The CDR3 has 12 residues. Trimming shortened V by 0 bases and J by 9 bases, and 8 bases separated the two germline ends. The CDR3 DNA is TGTGCCAGCAGCTTAGAAAGCTTAAAAGCTTTCTTT. Amino acids: CASSLESLKAFF.

To note about this clone: This CDR3 is also generated by other DNA sequences in the sample. The chain recombines TRBV5-1 with TRBJ1-1; TRBD1 is a possible D gene (5 bases). Germline CDR1 is SGHRS and CDR2 is YFSETQ. Trimming took 2 bases from V and 6 from J, leaving 8 bases between them. The CDR3 spans 12 residues. The CDR3 sequence: CASSFQGPEAFF. The CDR3 DNA sequence: TGCGCCAGCAGCTTCCAGGGTCCTGAAGCTTTCTTT.

The V gene is TRBV30, the J gene TRBJ2-5; 9 nucleotides match TRBD1. V lost 0 bases, J lost 5 bases, and 4 bases stayed unmatched. The CDR3 loop spans 14 amino acids. CDR1 GTSNPN and CDR2 SVGIG come from the germline V gene (reference sequence). The DNA for the CDR3 is TGTGCCTGGAGTGTAGGACAGGGGTACGAGACCCAGTACTTC. It codes for CAWSVGQGYETQYF.

The V call is TRBV7-9, the J call TRBJ2-3; perhaps TRBD2 as D (5 bases). There are 15 residues in the CDR3. The germline V and J ends were trimmed by 4 bases and 1 base, with 12 bases remaining between them. Germline values: CDR1 SEHNR, CDR2 FQNEAQ (reference sequence). CDR3 nucleotides: TGTGCCAGCAGCTCCCCAGCGGAGGGCACAGATACGCAGTATTTT. It encodes CASSSPAEGTDTQYF.

The genes are TRBV7-2 and TRBJ2-7; TRBD2 matches 10 bases. From germline, CDR1 is SGHTA and CDR2 FQGNSA. V lost 5 bases and J lost 2; bases outside the gene matches: 6. There are 15 residues in the CDR3. The chain's CDR3 is CASSLTGTSAYEQYF. As DNA, the CDR3 is TGTGCCAGCAGCCTTACCGGGACTAGCGCCTACGAGCAGTACTTC.

The chain combines TRBV5-1 with TRBJ1-1; 7 positions match TRBD1. Per germline, CDR1 SGHRS and CDR2 YFSETQ. V shed 2 bases, J shed 4 bases, and the junction held 8 bases outside the gene matches. This CDR3 is built from 15 residues. The CDR3 DNA is TGCGCCAGCAGCTTAACCGTTTCAGGGGGCACTGAAGCTTTCTTT. Translating it yields CASSLTVSGGTEAFF.

This chain uses TRBV7-8 with TRBJ1-1; D not resolved. CDR1 is SGHVS and CDR2 is FQNEAQ in the germline V gene. V was trimmed by 3 bases and J by 0 bases, leaving 14 bases between them. The length of the CDR3 is 16 residues. CDR3 nucleotides: TGTGCCAGCAGCTTCGGGGTAAAGATAATGAACACTGAAGCTTTCTTT. Its translation: CASSFGVKIMNTEAFF.

V usage is TRBV25-1 and J usage is TRBJ1-5; maybe TRBD1 (5 bases). Germline V gives CDR1 MGHDK, CDR2 SYGVNS. The V end lost 1 base, the J end lost 9 bases, and 13 bases lay between the germline ends. The CDR3 spans 14 residues. Written as DNA, the CDR3 is TGTGCCAGCAGTGAATCCGGGGGGGGGACGCCCCAGCATTTT. This encodes CASSESGGGTPQHF.